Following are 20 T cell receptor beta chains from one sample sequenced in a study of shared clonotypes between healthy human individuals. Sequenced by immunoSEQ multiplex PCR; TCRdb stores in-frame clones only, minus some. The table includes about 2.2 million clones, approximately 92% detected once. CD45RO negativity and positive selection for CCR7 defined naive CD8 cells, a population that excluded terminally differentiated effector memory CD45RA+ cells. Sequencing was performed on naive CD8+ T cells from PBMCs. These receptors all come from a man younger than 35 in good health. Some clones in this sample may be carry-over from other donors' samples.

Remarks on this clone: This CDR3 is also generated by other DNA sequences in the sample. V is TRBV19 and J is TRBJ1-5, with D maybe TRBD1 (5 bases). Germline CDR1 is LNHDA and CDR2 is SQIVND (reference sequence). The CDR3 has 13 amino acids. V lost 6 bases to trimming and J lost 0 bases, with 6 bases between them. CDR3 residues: CASSRDSNQPQHF. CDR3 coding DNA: TGTGCCAGTAGCAGGGATAGCAATCAGCCCCAGCATTTT.

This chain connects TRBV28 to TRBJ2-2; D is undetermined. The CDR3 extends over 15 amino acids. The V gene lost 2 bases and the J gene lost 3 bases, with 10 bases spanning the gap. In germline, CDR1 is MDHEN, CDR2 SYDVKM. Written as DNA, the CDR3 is TGTGCCAGCAGTTTACCGGGTGGGGACACCGGGGAGCTGTTTTTT. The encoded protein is CASSLPGGDTGELFF.

CDR3 residues: CASSPTDRAYEQYF. The CDR3 region has the DNA TGCGCCAGCAGCCCAACGGACAGGGCCTACGAGCAGTACTTC. The rearrangement uses TRBV4-3 and TRBJ2-7; 8 bases agree with TRBD1. From germline, CDR1 is LGHNA and CDR2 YSLEER. The CDR3 spans 14 residues. Trimming removed 4 bases from V and 2 bases from J; junction bases left unmatched: 4.

In DNA, the CDR3 is TGTGCCAGCACCCCTTGGCAGGTCATTAGCAATCAGCCCCAGCATTTT. This gives the protein CASTPWQVISNQPQHF. The chain has TRBV28 and TRBJ1-5; D ambiguous. Trimming left V 7 bases short and J 0 bases short, with 16 bases between. Germline V lookup: CDR1 MDHEN, CDR2 SYDVKM. The CDR3 is 16 residues long.

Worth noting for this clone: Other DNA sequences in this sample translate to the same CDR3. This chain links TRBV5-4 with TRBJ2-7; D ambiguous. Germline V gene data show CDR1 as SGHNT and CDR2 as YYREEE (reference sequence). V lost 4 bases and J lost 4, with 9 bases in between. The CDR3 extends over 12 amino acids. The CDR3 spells CASSPGGYEQYF. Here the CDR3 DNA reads TGTGCCAGCAGCCCCGGTGGGTACGAGCAGTACTTC.

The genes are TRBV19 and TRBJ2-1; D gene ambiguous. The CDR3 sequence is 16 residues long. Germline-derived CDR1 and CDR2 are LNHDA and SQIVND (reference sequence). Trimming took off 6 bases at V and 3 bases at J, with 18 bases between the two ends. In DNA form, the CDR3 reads TGTGCCAGTAGCCCTGAAAGCGCGAACCTCTACAATGAGCAGTTCTTC. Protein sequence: CASSPESANLYNEQFF.

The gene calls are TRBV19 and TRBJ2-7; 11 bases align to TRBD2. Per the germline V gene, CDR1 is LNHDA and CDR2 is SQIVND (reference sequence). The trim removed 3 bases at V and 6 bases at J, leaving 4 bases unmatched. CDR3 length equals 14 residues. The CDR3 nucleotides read TGTGCCAGTAGTATTGGAACTAGCGGGAGCGAGCAGTACTTC. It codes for CASSIGTSGSEQYF.

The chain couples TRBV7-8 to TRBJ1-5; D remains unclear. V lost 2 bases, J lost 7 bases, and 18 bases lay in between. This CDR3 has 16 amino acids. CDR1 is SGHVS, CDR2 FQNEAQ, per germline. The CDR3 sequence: CASSLWSFGVGQPQHF. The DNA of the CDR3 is TGTGCCAGCAGCTTATGGTCTTTCGGGGTTGGGCAGCCCCAGCATTTT.

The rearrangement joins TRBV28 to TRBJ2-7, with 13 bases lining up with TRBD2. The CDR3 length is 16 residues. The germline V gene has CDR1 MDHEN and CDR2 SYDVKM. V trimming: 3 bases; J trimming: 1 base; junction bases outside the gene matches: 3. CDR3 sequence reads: CASSFSTSGRSYEQYF. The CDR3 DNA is TGTGCCAGCAGTTTTTCGACTAGCGGGAGGTCCTACGAGCAGTACTTC.

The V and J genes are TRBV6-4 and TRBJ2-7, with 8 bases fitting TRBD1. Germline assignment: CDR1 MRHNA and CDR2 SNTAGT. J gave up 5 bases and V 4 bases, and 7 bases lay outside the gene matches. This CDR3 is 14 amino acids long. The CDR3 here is CASSADRGHHEQYF. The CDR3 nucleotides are TGTGCCAGCAGTGCTGACAGGGGTCACCACGAGCAGTACTTC.

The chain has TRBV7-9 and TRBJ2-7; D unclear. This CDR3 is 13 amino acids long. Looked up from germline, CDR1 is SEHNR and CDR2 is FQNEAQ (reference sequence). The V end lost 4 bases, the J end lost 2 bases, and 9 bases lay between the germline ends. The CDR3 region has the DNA TGTGCCAGCAGCTCCGATACAACCTACGAGCAGTACTTC. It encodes CASSSDTTYEQYF.

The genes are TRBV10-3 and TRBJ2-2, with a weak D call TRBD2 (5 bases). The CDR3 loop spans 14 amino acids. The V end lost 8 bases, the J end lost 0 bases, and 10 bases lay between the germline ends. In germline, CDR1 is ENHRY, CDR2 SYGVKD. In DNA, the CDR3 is TGTGCCATCTGTAGAGGGCCGAACACCGGGGAGCTGTTTTTT. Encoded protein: CAICRGPNTGELFF.

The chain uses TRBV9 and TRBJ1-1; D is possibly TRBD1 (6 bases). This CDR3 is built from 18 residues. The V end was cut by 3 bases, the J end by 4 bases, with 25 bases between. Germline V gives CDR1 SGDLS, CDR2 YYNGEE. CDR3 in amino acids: CASSAKEWAGATPTEAFF. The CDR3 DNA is TGTGCCAGCAGCGCAAAAGAGTGGGCGGGGGCAACCCCCACTGAAGCTTTCTTT.

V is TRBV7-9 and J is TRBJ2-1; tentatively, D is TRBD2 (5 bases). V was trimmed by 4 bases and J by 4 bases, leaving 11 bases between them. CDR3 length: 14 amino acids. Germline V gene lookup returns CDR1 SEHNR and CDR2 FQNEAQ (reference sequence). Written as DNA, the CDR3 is TGTGCCAGCAGCTCGGGAAGTAGATACAATGAGCAGTTCTTC. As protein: CASSSGSRYNEQFF.

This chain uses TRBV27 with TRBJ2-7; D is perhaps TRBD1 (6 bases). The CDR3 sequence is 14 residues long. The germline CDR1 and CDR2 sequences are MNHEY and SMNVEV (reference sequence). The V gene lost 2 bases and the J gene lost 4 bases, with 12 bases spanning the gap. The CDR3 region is CASSLRDTIYEQYF. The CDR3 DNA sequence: TGTGCCAGCAGTTTAAGGGACACGATTTACGAGCAGTACTTC.

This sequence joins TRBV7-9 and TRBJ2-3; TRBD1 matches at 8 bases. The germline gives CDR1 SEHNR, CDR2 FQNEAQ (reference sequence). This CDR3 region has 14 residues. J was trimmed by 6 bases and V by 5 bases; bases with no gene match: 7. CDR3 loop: CASSRTGRKDTQYF. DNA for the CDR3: TGTGCCAGCAGCCGGACAGGGAGAAAGGATACGCAGTATTTT.

The CDR3 sequence is CASSLGAGGQYF. The CDR3 DNA sequence: TGTGCCAGCAGCTTAGGAGCGGGGGGCCAGTACTTC. The chain carries TRBV7-9 and TRBJ2-5; 9 nucleotides align to TRBD2. With 1 base clipped from V and 10 bases from J, the junction kept 1 base outside the gene matches. Germline V gene sequence: CDR1 SEHNR, CDR2 FQNEAQ (reference sequence). The CDR3 sequence is 12 residues long.

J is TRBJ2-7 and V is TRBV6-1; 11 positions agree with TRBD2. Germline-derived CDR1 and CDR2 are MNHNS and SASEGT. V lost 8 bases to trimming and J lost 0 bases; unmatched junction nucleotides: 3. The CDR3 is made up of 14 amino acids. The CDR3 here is CASPGLADSYEQYF. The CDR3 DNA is TGTGCCAGCCCGGGACTAGCGGACTCCTACGAGCAGTACTTC.

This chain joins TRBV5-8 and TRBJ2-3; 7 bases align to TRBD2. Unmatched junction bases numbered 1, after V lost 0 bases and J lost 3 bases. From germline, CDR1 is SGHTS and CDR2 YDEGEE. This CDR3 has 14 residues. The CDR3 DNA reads TGTGCCAGCAGCTTGGTCGGGAGGACAGATACGCAGTATTTT. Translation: CASSLVGRTDTQYF.

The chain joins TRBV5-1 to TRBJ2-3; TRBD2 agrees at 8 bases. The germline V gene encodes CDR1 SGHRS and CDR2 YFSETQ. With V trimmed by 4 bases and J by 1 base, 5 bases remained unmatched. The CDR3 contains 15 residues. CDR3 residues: CASSITSGRTDTQYF. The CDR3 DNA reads TGCGCCAGCAGCATAACTAGCGGCCGCACAGATACGCAGTATTTT.